This paragraph reports one TCR beta chain. The data belong to a study of control samples from healthy donors and cancer patients. Repertoires were generated with immunoSEQ multiplex PCR, while TCRdb's copy carries only in-frame clones and drops some. Altogether around 180,000 clones are present, 70% to 90% being singletons, with the ten largest covering approximately 4.9%. CDR1 and CDR2 (germline): MGHRA, YSYEKL. The CDR3 consists of 15 residues. V was pared by 6 bases and J by 0 bases, with 12 bases between. The J gene is TRBJ1-5, the V gene TRBV4-1; perhaps TRBD1 as D (6 bases). The receptor was derived from a woman in her twenties or thirties in good health. The sequencing input was blood. The CDR3 reads CASRGRTDSNQPQHF. CDR3 nucleotide sequence: TGCGCCAGCAGGGGAAGGACAGATAGCAATCAGCCCCAGCATTTT.